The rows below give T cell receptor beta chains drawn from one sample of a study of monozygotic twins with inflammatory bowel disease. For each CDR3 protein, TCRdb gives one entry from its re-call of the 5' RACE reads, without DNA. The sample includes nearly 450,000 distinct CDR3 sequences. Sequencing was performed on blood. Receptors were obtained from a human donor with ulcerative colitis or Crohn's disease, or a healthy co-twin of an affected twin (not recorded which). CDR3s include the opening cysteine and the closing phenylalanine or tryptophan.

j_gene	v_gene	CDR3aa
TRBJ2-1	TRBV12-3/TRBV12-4	CASSFEGVFDEQFF
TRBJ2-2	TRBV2	CASRVSGELFF
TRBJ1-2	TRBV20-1	CSARDNQDGPSWGYTF
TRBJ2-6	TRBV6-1	CASRRQVVLNSGANVLTF
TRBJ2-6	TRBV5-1	CASSLVTSGANVLTF
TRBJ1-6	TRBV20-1	CSAPNRRDSPLHF
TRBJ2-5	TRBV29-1	CSVRASGQETQYF
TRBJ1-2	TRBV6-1	CASSSQPGQRPNGYTF
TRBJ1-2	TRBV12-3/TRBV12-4	CASRRNEGQGGYTF
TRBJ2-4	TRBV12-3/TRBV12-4	CASSLRHGGNIQYF
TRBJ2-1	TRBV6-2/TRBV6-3	CASSYNLAGGPGNEQFF
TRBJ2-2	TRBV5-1	CASGSDTGELFF
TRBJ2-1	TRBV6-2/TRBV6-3	CASSYPLAGGRDEQFF
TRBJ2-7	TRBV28	CASSLAGGTAYEQYF
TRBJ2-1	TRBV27	CASSLLGGGSSYNEQFF
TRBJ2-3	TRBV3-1	CASSQAAGPSTDTQYF
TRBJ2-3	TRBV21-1	CASSKGERGSRGTDTQYF
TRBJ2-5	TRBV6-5	CASSYPGGDQETQYF
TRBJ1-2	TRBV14	CASSQSWTLHYGYTF
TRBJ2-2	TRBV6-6	CASSWSQDTGELFF
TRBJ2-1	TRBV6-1	CASSPTSGTHNEQFF
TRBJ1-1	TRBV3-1	CASSQARTGEAFF
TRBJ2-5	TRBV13	CASSFSGGSRQETQYF
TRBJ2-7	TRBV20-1	CSARTRTGEQYF
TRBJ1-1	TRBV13	CASSLGQEAFF
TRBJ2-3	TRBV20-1	CSARVAGAADTQYF
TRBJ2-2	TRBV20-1	CSVGTSGVNTGELFF
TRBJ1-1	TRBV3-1	CASTPTGRRNTEAFF
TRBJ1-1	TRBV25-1	CASSGHTGNTEAFF
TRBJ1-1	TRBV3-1	CASSQGVFGEAFF
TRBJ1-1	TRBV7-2	CASSHTGPTEAFF
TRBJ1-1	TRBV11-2	CASSLHGPSFDTEAFF
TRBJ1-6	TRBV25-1	CASSEGALALHF
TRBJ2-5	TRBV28	CASSRRELRSPQYF
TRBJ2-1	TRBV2	CASSVGPYNEQFF
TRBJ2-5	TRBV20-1	CSARAKTLKETQYF
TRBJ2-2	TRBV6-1	CASSRAKGAKAGELFF
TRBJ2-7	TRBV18	CASSPGQPIYEQYF
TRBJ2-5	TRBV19	CASSIMYGGETQYF
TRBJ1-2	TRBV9	CASSLNRGIYGYTF
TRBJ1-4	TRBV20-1	CSAPPDGATNEKLFF